This T cell receptor (beta chain) was obtained from a study of tumor-infiltrating lymphocytes in localized non-small cell lung cancer. Method: immunoSEQ multiplex PCR; TCRdb's copy keeps in-frame clones and lacks some. The sample holds about 24,000 clones; roughly two thirds are singletons and the top ten take under 6%. The source is a human donor with non-small cell lung cancer. Sample: lung tumor tissue.

DNA of the CDR3: TGTGCCAGTAGTATAGGGAACAGGGTAGCTGGGGCCAACGTCCTGACTTTC. Translation gives CASSIGNRVAGANVLTF. The rearrangement joins TRBV19 to TRBJ2-6, with D perhaps TRBD1 (6 bases). Germline assignment: CDR1 LNHDA and CDR2 SQIVND (reference sequence). The CDR3 has 17 residues. Trimming removed 1 base at V and 2 bases at J, with 12 bases between.